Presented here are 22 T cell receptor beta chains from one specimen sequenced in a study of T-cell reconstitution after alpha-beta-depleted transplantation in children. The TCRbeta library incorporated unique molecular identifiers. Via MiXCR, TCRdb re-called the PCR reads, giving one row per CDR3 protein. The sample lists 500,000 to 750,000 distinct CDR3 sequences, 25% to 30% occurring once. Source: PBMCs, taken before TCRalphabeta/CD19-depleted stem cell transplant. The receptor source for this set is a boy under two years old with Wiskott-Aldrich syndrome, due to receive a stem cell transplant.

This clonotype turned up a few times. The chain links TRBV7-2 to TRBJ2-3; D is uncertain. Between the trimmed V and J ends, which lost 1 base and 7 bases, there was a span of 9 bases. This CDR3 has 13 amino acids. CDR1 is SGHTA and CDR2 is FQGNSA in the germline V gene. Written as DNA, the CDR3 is TGTGCCAGCAGCTTAGTTGCTAGGCATACGCAGTATTTT. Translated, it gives CASSLVARHTQYF.

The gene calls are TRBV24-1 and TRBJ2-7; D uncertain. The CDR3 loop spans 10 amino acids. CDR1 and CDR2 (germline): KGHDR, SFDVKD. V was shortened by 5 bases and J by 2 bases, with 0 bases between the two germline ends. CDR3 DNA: TGTGCCACCAGTGCCTACGAGCAGTACTTC. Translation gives CATSAYEQYF.

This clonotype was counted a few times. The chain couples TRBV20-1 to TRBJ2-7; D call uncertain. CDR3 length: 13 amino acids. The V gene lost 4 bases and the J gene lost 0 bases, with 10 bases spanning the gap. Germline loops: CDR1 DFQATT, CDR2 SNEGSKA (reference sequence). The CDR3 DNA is TGCAGTGCTACTAGAGTCGGCTCCTACGAGCAGTACTTC. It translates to CSATRVGSYEQYF.

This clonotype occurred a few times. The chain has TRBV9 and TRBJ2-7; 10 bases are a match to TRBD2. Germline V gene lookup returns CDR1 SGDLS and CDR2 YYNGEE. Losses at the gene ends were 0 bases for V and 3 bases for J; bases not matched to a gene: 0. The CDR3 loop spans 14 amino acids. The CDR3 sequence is CASSVGTSGYEQYF. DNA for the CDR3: TGTGCCAGCAGCGTAGGGACTAGCGGCTACGAGCAGTACTTC.

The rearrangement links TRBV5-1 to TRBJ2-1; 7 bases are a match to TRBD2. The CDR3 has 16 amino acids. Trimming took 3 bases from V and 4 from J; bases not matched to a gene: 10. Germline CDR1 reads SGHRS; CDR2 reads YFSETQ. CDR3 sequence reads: CASSSRLAPFYNEQFF. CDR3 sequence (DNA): TGCGCCAGCAGCTCTCGACTAGCCCCTTTTTACAATGAGCAGTTCTTC.

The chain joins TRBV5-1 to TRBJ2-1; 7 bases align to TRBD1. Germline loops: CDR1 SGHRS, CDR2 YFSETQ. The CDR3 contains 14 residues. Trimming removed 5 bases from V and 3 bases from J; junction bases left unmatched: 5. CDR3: CASRRGQSYNEQFF. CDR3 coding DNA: TGCGCCAGCAGAAGGGGACAGAGCTACAATGAGCAGTTCTTC.

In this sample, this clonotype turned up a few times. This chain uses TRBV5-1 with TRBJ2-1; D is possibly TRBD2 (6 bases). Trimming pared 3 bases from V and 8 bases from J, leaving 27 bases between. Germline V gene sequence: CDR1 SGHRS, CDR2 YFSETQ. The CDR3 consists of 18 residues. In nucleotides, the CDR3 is TGCGCCAGCAGCTGGGGTAGGACCGGGACTCCGATTGGCCATGAGCAGTTCTTC. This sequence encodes CASSWGRTGTPIGHEQFF.

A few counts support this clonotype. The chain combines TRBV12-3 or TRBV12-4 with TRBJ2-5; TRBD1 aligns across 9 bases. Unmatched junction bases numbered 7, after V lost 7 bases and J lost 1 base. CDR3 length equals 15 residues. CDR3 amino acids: CASTAGQGLQETQYF. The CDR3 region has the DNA TGTGCCAGCACCGCGGGACAGGGTCTCCAAGAGACCCAGTACTTC.

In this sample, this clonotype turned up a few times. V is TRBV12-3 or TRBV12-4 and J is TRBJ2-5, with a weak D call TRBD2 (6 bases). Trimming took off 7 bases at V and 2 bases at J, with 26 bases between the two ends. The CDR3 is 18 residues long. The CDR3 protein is CASTQGAGRMRTQETQYF. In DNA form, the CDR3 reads TGTGCCAGCACCCAAGGGGCGGGGAGGATGCGGACGCAAGAGACCCAGTACTTC.

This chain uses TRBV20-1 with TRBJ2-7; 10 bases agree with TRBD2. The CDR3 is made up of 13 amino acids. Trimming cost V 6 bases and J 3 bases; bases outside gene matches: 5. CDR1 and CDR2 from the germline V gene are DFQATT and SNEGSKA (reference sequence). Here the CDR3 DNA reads TGCAGTGCCCGGACTAGCGGATACTACGAGCAGTACTTC. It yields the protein CSARTSGYYEQYF.

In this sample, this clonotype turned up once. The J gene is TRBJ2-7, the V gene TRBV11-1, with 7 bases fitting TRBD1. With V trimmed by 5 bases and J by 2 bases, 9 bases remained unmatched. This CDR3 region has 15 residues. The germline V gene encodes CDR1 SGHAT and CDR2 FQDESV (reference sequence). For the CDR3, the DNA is TGTGCCAGCAGCCTTAACAGGGGCTCCACCTACGAGCAGTACTTC. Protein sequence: CASSLNRGSTYEQYF. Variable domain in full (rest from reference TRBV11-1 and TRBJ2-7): EAEVAQSPRYKITEKSQAVAFWCDPISGHATLYWYRQILGQGPELLVQFQDESVVDDSQLPKDRFSAERLKGVDSTLKIQPAELGDSAMYLCASSLNRGSTYEQYFGPGTRLTVT.

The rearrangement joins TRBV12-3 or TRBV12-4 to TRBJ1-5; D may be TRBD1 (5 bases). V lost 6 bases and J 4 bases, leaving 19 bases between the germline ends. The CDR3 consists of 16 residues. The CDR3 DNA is TGTGCCAGCAGCCAACGAGGGGCGGGCAGAAATCAGCCCCAGCATTTT. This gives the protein CASSQRGAGRNQPQHF.

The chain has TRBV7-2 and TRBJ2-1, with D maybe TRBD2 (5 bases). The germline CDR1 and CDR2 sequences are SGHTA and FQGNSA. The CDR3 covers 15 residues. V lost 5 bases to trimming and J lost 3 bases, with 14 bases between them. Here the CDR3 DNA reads TGTGCCAGCAGCCCGGAATGGGCGGGCTACAATGAGCAGTTCTTC. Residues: CASSPEWAGYNEQFF.

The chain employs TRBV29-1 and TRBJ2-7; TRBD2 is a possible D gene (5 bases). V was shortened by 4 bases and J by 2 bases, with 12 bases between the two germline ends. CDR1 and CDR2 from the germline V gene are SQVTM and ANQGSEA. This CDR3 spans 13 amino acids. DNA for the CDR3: TGCAGCGTTGGGGCCCTAGCCCCCTACGAGCAGTACTTC. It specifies CSVGALAPYEQYF.

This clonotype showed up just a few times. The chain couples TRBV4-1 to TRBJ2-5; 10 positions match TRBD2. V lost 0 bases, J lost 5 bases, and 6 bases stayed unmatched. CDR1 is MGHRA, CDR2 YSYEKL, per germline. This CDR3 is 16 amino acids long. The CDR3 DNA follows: TGCGCCAGCAGCCAAGATGCCCCTAGCGGGAGTGAGACCCAGTACTTC. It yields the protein CASSQDAPSGSETQYF.

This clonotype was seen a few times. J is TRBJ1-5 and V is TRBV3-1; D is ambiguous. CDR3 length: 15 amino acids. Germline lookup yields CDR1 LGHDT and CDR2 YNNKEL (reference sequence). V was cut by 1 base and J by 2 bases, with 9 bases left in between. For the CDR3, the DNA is TGTGCCAGCAGCCAAGGCCCCAGGCGCAATCAGCCCCAGCATTTT. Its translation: CASSQGPRRNQPQHF.

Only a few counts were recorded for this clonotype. DNA of the CDR3: TGCGCCAGCAGCGTGACTAGCGGGGTCTACAATGAGCAGTTCTTC. It yields the protein CASSVTSGVYNEQFF. The chain employs TRBV5-1 and TRBJ2-1; TRBD2 agrees at 11 bases. This CDR3 has 15 amino acids. Germline V gene data show CDR1 as SGHRS and CDR2 as YFSETQ. V lost 4 bases to trimming and J lost 3 bases; unmatched junction nucleotides: 3. Variable domain in full (rest from reference TRBV5-1 and TRBJ2-1): KAGVTQTPRYLIKTRGQQVTLSCSPISGHRSVSWYQQTPGQGLQFLFEYFSETQRNKGNFPGRFSGRQFSNSRSEMNVSTLELGDSALYLCASSVTSGVYNEQFFGPGTRLTVL.

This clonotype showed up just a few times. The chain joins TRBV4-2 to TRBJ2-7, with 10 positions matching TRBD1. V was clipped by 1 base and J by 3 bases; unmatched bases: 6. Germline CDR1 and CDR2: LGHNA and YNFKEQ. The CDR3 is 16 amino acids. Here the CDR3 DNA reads TGTGCCAGCAGCCAAGGGTGGGGGACAGGGGTCTACGAGCAGTACTTC. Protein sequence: CASSQGWGTGVYEQYF.

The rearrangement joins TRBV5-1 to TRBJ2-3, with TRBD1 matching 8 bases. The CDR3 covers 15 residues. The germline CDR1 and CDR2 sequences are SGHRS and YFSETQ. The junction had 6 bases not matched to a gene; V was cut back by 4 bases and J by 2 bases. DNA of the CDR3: TGCGCCAGCAGCCGGGCAGGGGGCGACACAGATACGCAGTATTTT. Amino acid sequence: CASSRAGGDTDTQYF.

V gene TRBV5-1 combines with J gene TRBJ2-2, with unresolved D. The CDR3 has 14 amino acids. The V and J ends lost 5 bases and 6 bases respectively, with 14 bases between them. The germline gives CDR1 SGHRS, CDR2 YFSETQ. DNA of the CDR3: TGCGCCAGCAGTAAAACCTCTGGGGCCGGGGAGCTGTTTTTT. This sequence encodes CASSKTSGAGELFF.

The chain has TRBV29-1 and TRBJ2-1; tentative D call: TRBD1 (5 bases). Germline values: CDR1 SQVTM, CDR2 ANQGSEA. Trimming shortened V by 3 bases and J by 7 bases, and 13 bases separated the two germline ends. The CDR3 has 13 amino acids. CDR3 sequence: CSVDRALTNEQFF. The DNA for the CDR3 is TGCAGCGTTGACAGGGCTCTTACAAATGAGCAGTTCTTC.

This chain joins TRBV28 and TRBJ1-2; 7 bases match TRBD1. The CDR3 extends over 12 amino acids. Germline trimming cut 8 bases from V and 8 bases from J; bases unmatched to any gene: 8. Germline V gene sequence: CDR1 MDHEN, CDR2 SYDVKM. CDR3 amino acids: CASLDREFGYTF. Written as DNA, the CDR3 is TGTGCCAGCTTAGACAGGGAATTCGGCTACACCTTC.